A selection of T cell receptor beta chains follows, all from one sample in a study of T-cell memory formation after mild COVID-19. TCRdb called the 5' RACE reads again in MiXCR, with one record for every CDR3 protein. The sample shows roughly 600,000 distinct CDR3 sequences, under 20% of them seen only once. Input material: PBMCs or a T cell subset sorted from them (not recorded which). The receptors were sampled from an adult woman who had mild COVID-19 (a few samples of this study predate the infection). Cell type and time point are not known. Each CDR3 is given with its conserved first and last residue. Each record gives: D gene, clone size, J gene, V gene, CDR3 DNA, CDR3 protein. The D gene is left open where the match is weak. Size tells how often a clone was seen (once, few, many) or the class of an expanded clone, and some rows leave it out.

TRBD2 | - | TRBJ2-1 | TRBV12-3/TRBV12-4 | TGTGCCAGCAGTCCACGCGGTAGCGGGTTCGATGAGCAGTTCTTC | CASSPRGSGFDEQFF
- | - | TRBJ2-5 | TRBV9 | TGTGCCAGCAGCGATGATGGGGCGCCACAAGAGACCCAGTACTTC | CASSDDGAPQETQYF
- | - | TRBJ2-3 | TRBV29-1 | TGCAGCGTGGACCTCACAGATACGCAGTATTTT | CSVDLTDTQYF
- | few | TRBJ2-1 | TRBV6-4 | TGTGCCAGCAGTGATCTGGGTTCACTCTACAATGAGCAGTTCTTC | CASSDLGSLYNEQFF
- | - | TRBJ1-1 | TRBV30 | TGTGCCTGGCGTTTCGTTGGGGGGCTGGCTGAAGCTTTCTTT | CAWRFVGGLAEAFF
- | few | TRBJ1-1 | TRBV5-1 | TGCGCCAGCAGCTTCGACGGGGTTGGCACTGAAGCTTTCTTT | CASSFDGVGTEAFF
- | - | TRBJ2-5 | TRBV24-1 | TGTGCCACCAGTGATTCCGAAGCTCAGGGGTACCAAGAGACCCAGTACTTC | CATSDSEAQGYQETQYF
- | - | TRBJ2-3 | TRBV7-9 | TGTGCCAGCAGCTTGTCCGCTCCTTTGCCAGATACGCAGTATTTT | CASSLSAPLPDTQYF
- | - | TRBJ2-7 | TRBV6-2/TRBV6-3 | TGTGCCAGCAGACGGAATTTCGACAGCGAGCAGTACTTC | CASRRNFDSEQYF
TRBD1 | few | TRBJ1-5 | TRBV30 | TGTGCCTGGAGTGAGGACAGGGGAGGGCCCCAGCATTTT | CAWSEDRGGPQHF
TRBD2 | - | TRBJ2-3 | TRBV20-1 | TGCAGTGCTAGAGGTCCCCTAGCGGGGGGTGGGGGCACAGATACGCAGTATTTT | CSARGPLAGGGGTDTQYF
- | few | TRBJ1-1 | TRBV29-1 | TGCAGCGTGGACAGATTCATGAACACTGAAGCTTTCTTT | CSVDRFMNTEAFF
- | - | TRBJ1-1 | TRBV10-3 | TGTGCCATCAGTGAGGGGGGGGGCCCCACTGAAGCTTTCTTT | CAISEGGGPTEAFF
- | - | TRBJ2-7 | TRBV7-3 | TGTGCCAGCAGCCTCCAGGGCCAGGGGGGTTACGAGCAGTACTTC | CASSLQGQGGYEQYF
- | few | TRBJ1-5 | TRBV4-2 | TGTGCCAGCAGCCAATACGGCTCAGGGTGGAGTAGTAGCAATCAGCCCCAGCATTTT | CASSQYGSGWSSSNQPQHF
- | few | TRBJ1-2 | TRBV5-1 | TGCGCCAGCAGCTTGGGGGTTGAGGGAATCGGCTACACCTTC | CASSLGVEGIGYTF
TRBD1 | few | TRBJ1-2 | TRBV9 | TGTGCCAGCAGCAACCGACAGGGAGAGATCTATGGCTACACCTTC | CASSNRQGEIYGYTF
- | - | TRBJ2-7 | TRBV10-3 | TGTGCCATCAGTGAGTATTCAGGGTCGGTGAGCGAGCAGTACTTC | CAISEYSGSVSEQYF